This T cell receptor (beta chain) was sequenced in a study of blood T cells in healthy people across ages (dated by TCRdb to 2015 to 2017). Concerning the study at large: In model experiments, template switching captured about one uniquely barcoded TCR beta cDNA molecule for every two T cells. Age-related changes in TCR beta repertoire diversity were measured in the study by deep sequencing normalized with unique cDNA molecular identifiers. To avoid experimental bias, donors of different ages were distributed randomly across sequencing lanes. The donors were split into four age groups: young (average about 16 years), middle-aged (about 40), aged (more than 55) and long-lived (more than 80). Two additional independent replicas of 1 million unique cDNA reads from the same blood draw were analyzed for two donors (one aged 18 to 30 and one aged 80 or older).

What the authors observed across the whole study: As age increased, observed TCR beta diversity per million T cells dropped in a roughly linear way, and a significant reduction was already evident by age around 41. The CMV infection status of donors was not known, potentially confounding age-related changes in expanded clonotypes. A strong correlation was found between observed TCR beta diversity and the percentage of naive T cells measured by flow cytometry. Estimates of total diversity based on one million sequenced T cells were considered lower bounds and underestimates. The long-lived group showed more naive CD4+ T cells, fewer expanded clones and increased TCR diversity than the aged group, suggesting age selection. Bulk unsorted PBMC profiling prevented conclusive comparison of naive and antigen-experienced compartments.

About this clonotype itself: Its recognized antigen is unknown. Nothing much larger sits one base from this clone, and base qualities are not available.

The CDR3 has 16 amino acids, counting the end cysteine and phenylalanine. Here the CDR3 DNA is all that survives: 48 bases in frame from base 1. V lost 3 bases and J lost 2 bases, and the count of bases not matched to a germline gene is 10. Sequences LGHNA (CDR1) and YNFKEQ (CDR2) are obtained from the germline V gene. The roughly 39 donors, aged about 6 to 100 years, were systemically healthy Caucasian individuals from Russia. Each donor gave ten milliliters of peripheral blood, drawn into EDTA-treated Vacutainer tubes. Ficoll-Paque density-gradient centrifugation was used to isolate PBMCs, with at least 6 million per sample. Trizol reagent was used to extract total RNA from the PBMCs, yielding at least 5.5 micrograms per sample. The percentages of naive CD45RAhigh/CD27high T cells were determined by flow cytometry on a PBMC aliquot from every donor. The method was 5' RACE. Sequencing used an Illumina HiSeq 2500. A second PCR of roughly 6 to 11 cycles was run with a J-beta primer mix and a sample-barcoded 5' primer. A unique molecular identifier was introduced onto each TCR beta cDNA molecule by a template-switch 5' adaptor carrying 12 random nucleotides. At least 2.5 million CDR3-containing paired-end reads were obtained from each sample. First-strand cDNA was synthesized from all RNA with the Mint cDNA synthesis kit, primed by a TRBC-specific oligonucleotide. After uracil-DNA glycosylase treatment, a first 18-cycle PCR used universal primers M1SS and BC2_uni_R on all cDNA. Per the source publication's procedure: Normalization of each sample was performed by random selection of 1 million high-quality reads, each carrying a distinct molecular identifier. Instead of being binned into consensus sequences, reads with shared molecular identifiers were discarded. MiTCR, set to a Q25 quality threshold and the strictest error-elimination algorithm, was used for CDR3 identification, clonotype clustering and error correction. A nonparametric unseen species model with Euler transformation was used to estimate a lower bound on total TCR beta diversity. Starting from the raw public reads, TCRdb applied fastp trimming at Q25, assembled clones with MiXCR and retained in-frame beta chains. Each record represents a unique CDR3 protein, reported with the most common genes and DNA among its rows. The V and J calls and clone size come from TCRdb's table, not from the authors' own analysis. The sample table lists 1.6 million or so distinct CDR3 sequences, roughly 32% of them with a count of one. The top ten hold around 11% of the sample.

The TCR sequence derives from a woman aged 30 to 39 in good health. The sequencing sample was made of blood. Recombination linked TRBV4-2 to TRBJ2-7, and TRBD2 aligns with 7 junction nucleotides. The DNA sequence reads TGTGCCAGCAGCCAGTTAGACCGGGGGGACCCCTACGAGCAGTACTTC. It codes for CASSQLDRGDPYEQYF.